This T cell receptor (beta chain) was identified during a study of blood T cell repertoires in COVID-19. Whole-study context: Sites across the United States, Italy and Spain contributed samples from acute and convalescent COVID-19. Sample material is recorded as cDNA or gDNA derived from T cells, B-cell-depleted T cells, or PBMCs.

Germline V CDR1 and CDR2: MDHEN, SYDVKM. Trimming left V 6 bases short and J 2 bases short, with 10 bases between. The CDR3 is 14 amino acids. Authors' analysis steps: It was from reference gene primer amplification that nucleated cell counts were estimated. Repertoires were generated with immunoSEQ multiplex PCR, while TCRdb's copy carries only in-frame clones and drops some. The DNA was the basis for D and trimming; V, J and clone size are from that table. The repertoire holds about 230,000 clones, with around 81% as singletons. The sample comprised peripheral blood. V usage is TRBV28 and J usage is TRBJ1-4; the D is unclear. This sequence was found in a man aged 45-60 years with active or convalescent COVID-19. The CDR3 here is CASSQRATNEKLFF. The DNA for the CDR3 is TGTGCCAGCAGCCAGAGGGCTACTAATGAAAAACTGTTTTTT.